These T cell receptor beta chains were read from a single sample in a study of cytomegalovirus exposure and HLA in healthy donors. Sequenced by immunoSEQ multiplex PCR; TCRdb stores in-frame clones only, minus some. This sample yields 69,000 or so clones, of which roughly three quarters are seen a single time; more than 3% belongs to the top ten. Material: PBMCs. The receptors here all came from a man aged 18 to 30 in good health and CMV-seronegative. CDR3s include the opening cysteine and the closing phenylalanine or tryptophan. The order of the fields is CDR3 protein, V gene, J gene.

CDR3 protein: CASGGAGDKGVYGYTF
V gene: TRBV4-2
J gene: TRBJ1-2

CDR3 protein: CASSFGEAQYF
V gene: TRBV5-6
J gene: TRBJ2-5

CDR3 protein: CASSVQGLNTGELFF
V gene: TRBV6-1
J gene: TRBJ2-2

CDR3 protein: CASSLRSSYNSPLHF
V gene: TRBV5-4
J gene: TRBJ1-6

CDR3 protein: CASSQDLIRDRAQETQYF
V gene: TRBV4-2
J gene: TRBJ2-5

CDR3 protein: CAISESTPGRDNEKLFF
V gene: TRBV10-3
J gene: TRBJ1-4

CDR3 protein: CASSFFGRWGQGSGDTQYF
V gene: TRBV28
J gene: TRBJ2-3

CDR3 protein: CASSFGQGTQPQHF
V gene: TRBV5-5
J gene: TRBJ1-5

CDR3 protein: CSSNPGGTEAFF
V gene: TRBV7-9
J gene: TRBJ1-1

CDR3 protein: CASSPYPQGGNTEAFF
V gene: TRBV11-2
J gene: TRBJ1-1

CDR3 protein: CASSYYGNNEQFF
V gene: TRBV6-5
J gene: TRBJ2-1

CDR3 protein: CASTTTGADTIYF
V gene: TRBV4-1
J gene: TRBJ1-3

CDR3 protein: CASSLEMAAGYNF
V gene: TRBV5-1
J gene: TRBJ1-2

CDR3 protein: CASSPTGQGNNEQFF
V gene: TRBV5-4
J gene: TRBJ2-1

CDR3 protein: CASSIFGNEQFF
V gene: TRBV19
J gene: TRBJ2-1

CDR3 protein: CASSYRVTYNSPLHF
V gene: TRBV5-6
J gene: TRBJ1-6

CDR3 protein: CASSHISQGYEQYF
V gene: TRBV14
J gene: TRBJ2-7

CDR3 protein: CASSLGPSYNEQFF
V gene: TRBV28
J gene: TRBJ2-1

CDR3 protein: CASSSYYNEQFF
V gene: TRBV11-2
J gene: TRBJ2-1

CDR3 protein: CAWSVQGTGEQFF
V gene: TRBV30
J gene: TRBJ2-1

CDR3 protein: CASSLAGGFTDTQYF
V gene: TRBV5-1
J gene: TRBJ2-3

CDR3 protein: CASGLGGGRSTEAFF
V gene: TRBV12-5
J gene: TRBJ1-1

CDR3 protein: CASSPRTGISNQPQHF
V gene: TRBV19
J gene: TRBJ1-5

CDR3 protein: CAFNRGPYEQYF
V gene: TRBV30
J gene: TRBJ2-7

CDR3 protein: CASSENQDRGRAFF
V gene: TRBV28
J gene: TRBJ1-1

CDR3 protein: CASSLAGQGRQPQHF
V gene: TRBV5-6
J gene: TRBJ1-5

CDR3 protein: CASSQDRQGGNEQFF
V gene: TRBV4-2
J gene: TRBJ2-1

CDR3 protein: CSVGSGTYTGELFF
V gene: TRBV29-1
J gene: TRBJ2-2

CDR3 protein: CASSITGPGELFF
V gene: TRBV7-2
J gene: TRBJ2-2